These 7 T cell receptor beta chains originate from one sample sequenced in a study of blood T cell repertoires in COVID-19. Measured with immunoSEQ multiplex PCR; TCRdb has only the in-frame clones, and not every one. The table lists tens of thousands of clones, more than 80% of them singletons. Sequenced material: peripheral blood. The receptor set was obtained from a man between 60 and 75 years old with acute or convalescent COVID-19.

This chain connects TRBV7-9 to TRBJ2-4; 10 nucleotides line up with TRBD2. This CDR3 is 12 amino acids long. CDR1 and CDR2 from the germline V gene are SEHNR and FQNEAQ (reference sequence). With 4 bases clipped from V and 15 bases from J, the junction kept 6 bases outside the gene matches. Here the CDR3 DNA reads TGTGCCAGCAGCTCCTTAGCGGGGGGCCTGTACTTC. The encoded protein is CASSSLAGGLYF.

The V gene is TRBV10-2, the J gene TRBJ1-2; D gene ambiguous. Germline CDR1 is WSHSY and CDR2 is SAAADI. The V end was cut by 0 bases, the J end by 4 bases, with 15 bases between. This CDR3 is 16 amino acids long. The CDR3 here is CASSESNRDGLYGYTF. The CDR3 nucleotides are TGCGCCAGCAGTGAGTCGAACAGAGACGGACTCTATGGCTACACCTTC.

The chain has TRBV10-1 and TRBJ2-1; the match to TRBD2 covers 12 bases. Germline CDR1 is WNHNN and CDR2 is SYGVQD (reference sequence). There are 18 residues in the CDR3. With 2 bases clipped from V and 3 bases from J, the junction kept 8 bases outside the gene matches. The CDR3: CASSEDRTSGMIYNEQFF. Here the CDR3 DNA reads TGCGCCAGCAGTGAGGATAGGACTAGCGGGATGATCTACAATGAGCAGTTCTTC.

A note on this clone: One junction end does not reproduce the germline sequence, and a read error may be involved. V and J are TRBV6-1 and TRBJ1-2, with 7 bases identical to TRBD1. Germline assignment: CDR1 MNHNS and CDR2 SASEGT. The CDR3 has 15 residues. The CDR3 DNA is TGTGCCAGCAGCGAAGGGACAGACAGGGCCTATGGCTACACCTTC. Translating it yields CASSEGTDRAYGYTF.

The rearrangement joins TRBV14 to TRBJ2-6; D unresolved. This CDR3 contains 15 residues. V lost 4 bases and J 1 base, leaving 8 bases between the germline ends. Germline CDR1 SGHDN, CDR2 FVKESK. As DNA, the CDR3 is TGTGCCAGCAGCCCTCGAACATCTGGGGCCAACGTCCTGACTTTC. Its protein product is CASSPRTSGANVLTF.

CDR3 in amino acids: CASISGSYTGELFF. CDR3 bases: TGTGCCTCGATATCCGGGTCTTACACCGGGGAGCTGTTTTTT. The chain carries TRBV19 and TRBJ2-2; D gene unclear. The germline CDR1 and CDR2 sequences are LNHDA and SQIVND (reference sequence). The CDR3 has 14 residues. Trimming cost V 11 bases and J 3 bases, with 16 bases left between them.

The rearrangement links TRBV30 to TRBJ1-3; D perhaps matches TRBD1 (5 bases). The CDR3 is 15 residues long. Germline V gene data show CDR1 as GTSNPN and CDR2 as SVGIG (reference sequence). Between the trimmed V and J ends, which lost 0 bases and 4 bases, there was a span of 13 bases. The CDR3 loop reads CAWSVGQGRGNTIYF. The CDR3 DNA reads TGTGCCTGGAGTGTTGGGCAGGGAAGGGGAAACACCATATATTTT. Using reference TRBV30 and TRBJ1-3 for the parts outside the CDR3, the full variable domain is SQTIHQWPATLVQPVGSPLSLECTVEGTSNPNLYWYRQAAGRGLQLLFYSVGIGQISSEVPQNLSASRPQDRQFILSSKKLLLSDSGFYLCAWSVGQGRGNTIYFGEGSWLTVV.